This record looks at one T cell receptor (beta chain) sequence and its context. Antigen specificity is unknown. This sample stems from a study of T cells in localized non-small cell lung cancer. Findings of the study overall: Because researchers sequenced only one region of the tumor, heterogeneity is still possible. Higher adjacent-lung clonality was associated with shorter survival. Clonality of T cells reached its maximum in uninvolved adjacent lung, surpassing tumor. The appearance of a median about 62 of the top 100 tumor clones was seen in adjacent lung.

Sequencing was performed with immunoSEQ multiplex PCR; in TCRdb, only in-frame clones are kept and a portion is missing. Seen here are 35,000 to 50,000 clones, about four fifths observed once, and the top ten hold 30% to 35%. This specimen consisted of PBMCs, obtained before any cancer treatment. This TCR was recovered from a woman aged 35 to 69 with stage II squamous cell lung carcinoma.

CDR3 residues: CASSQSSYNEQFF. CDR3 nucleotides: TGTGCCAGCAGTCAAAGTTCCTACAATGAGCAGTTCTTC. The chain joins TRBV7-8 to TRBJ2-1; D gene unclear. The CDR3 sequence is 13 residues long. CDR1 and CDR2 (germline): SGHVS, FQNEAQ. V was cut by 6 bases and J by 1 base, with 7 bases left in between.